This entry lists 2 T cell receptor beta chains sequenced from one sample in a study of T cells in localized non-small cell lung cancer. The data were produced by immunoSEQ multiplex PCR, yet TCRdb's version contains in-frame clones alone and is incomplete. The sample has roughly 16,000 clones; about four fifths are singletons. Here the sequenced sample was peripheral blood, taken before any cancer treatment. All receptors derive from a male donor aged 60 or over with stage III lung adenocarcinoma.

This chain's CDR3 is CASSYGLNQPQHF. The CDR3 DNA follows: TGTGCCAGCAGTTACGGCCTCAATCAGCCCCAGCATTTT. The gene calls are TRBV6-5 and TRBJ1-5; D not resolved. Germline V gene data show CDR1 as MNHEY and CDR2 as SVGAGI. V was clipped by 2 bases and J by 3 bases, with 5 bases between them. The CDR3 is 13 residues long.

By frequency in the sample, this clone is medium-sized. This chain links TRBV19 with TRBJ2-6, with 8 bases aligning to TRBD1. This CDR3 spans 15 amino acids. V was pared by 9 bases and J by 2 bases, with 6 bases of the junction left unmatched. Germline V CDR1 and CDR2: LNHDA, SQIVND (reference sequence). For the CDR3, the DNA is TGTGCCAGCCTACCGGGACAGGCTGGGGCCAACGTCCTGACTTTC. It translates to CASLPGQAGANVLTF.